Each of the 8 T cell receptor beta chains below was sequenced from the same sample in a study of spatial heterogeneity in lung cancer. The time point was: sample taken at primary tumor resection. Sequencing covered unsorted whole RNA taken from tumor, nontumor lung or frozen PBMC. One entry per CDR3 protein results from TCRdb running MiXCR on the 5' RACE reads. The sample lists more than 65,000 distinct CDR3 sequences; roughly an eighth were seen once. Sequencing was performed on PBMCs, taken at surgery. The receptors here all came from a male donor with early-stage non-small cell lung cancer.

This clonotype was seen repeatedly, ten times or more. The V call is TRBV28, the J call TRBJ2-3, with 12 bases that match TRBD2. The germline CDR1 and CDR2 sequences are MDHEN and SYDVKM. CDR3 length: 15 residues. Trimming removed 5 bases from V and 6 bases from J; junction bases left unmatched: 6. The CDR3 DNA reads as TGTGCCAGCAGTACCCTAGCGGGGGGGCCCGATACGCAGTATTTT. It yields the protein CASSTLAGGPDTQYF.

This clonotype showed up many times. This rearrangement joins TRBV11-2 to TRBJ2-2; tentatively, D is TRBD1 (6 bases). Trimming pared 1 base from V and 6 bases from J, leaving 12 bases between. The CDR3 length is 15 residues. Germline CDR1 and CDR2: SGHAT and FQNNGV. The CDR3 spells CASSLVQGRAGELFF. The CDR3 nucleotides are TGTGCCAGCAGCTTAGTACAGGGCCGGGCCGGGGAGCTGTTTTTT. The variable domain in full, with the rest retrieved from reference TRBV11-2 and TRBJ2-2, is EAGVAQSPRYKIIEKRQSVAFWCNPISGHATLYWYQQILGQGPKLLIQFQNNGVVDDSQLPKDRFSAERLKGVDSTLKIQPAKLEDSAVYLCASSLVQGRAGELFFGEGSRLTVL.

The chain recombines TRBV6-6 with TRBJ2-7; no definite D call. In germline, CDR1 is MNHNY, CDR2 SVGAGI (reference sequence). Trimming stripped 2 bases from V and 3 bases from J, with 11 bases between. CDR3 size: 14 residues. The CDR3 spells CASSYQVLGYEQYF. The CDR3 DNA is TGTGCCAGCAGTTACCAGGTTCTCGGCTACGAGCAGTACTTC.

The J gene is TRBJ2-5, the V gene TRBV4-1; 10 positions agree with TRBD1. V lost 0 bases to trimming and J lost 3 bases; unmatched junction nucleotides: 1. The germline V gene encodes CDR1 MGHRA and CDR2 YSYEKL. This CDR3 is 15 amino acids long. CDR3 DNA: TGCGCCAGCAGCCAAGATGGGACAGGGGAAGAGACCCAGTACTTC. Amino acid sequence: CASSQDGTGEETQYF.

This chain joins TRBV5-5 and TRBJ1-1; D is undetermined. V gave up 0 bases and J gave up 6 bases, with 9 bases separating them. CDR1 SGHKS and CDR2 YYEKEE come from the germline V gene (reference sequence). This CDR3 has 13 amino acids. The CDR3 loop reads CASSLEWSAEAFF. The CDR3 nucleotides read TGTGCCAGCAGCTTGGAATGGTCAGCTGAAGCTTTCTTT. Complete variable domain (other parts from reference TRBV5-5 and TRBJ1-1): DAGVTQSPTHLIKTRGQQVTLRCSPISGHKSVSWYQQVLGQGPQFIFQYYEKEERGRGNFPDRFSARQFPNYSSELNVNALLLGDSALYLCASSLEWSAEAFFGQGTRLTVV.

This clonotype was seen at least ten times. The chain carries TRBV10-3 and TRBJ1-1; D not resolved. Per germline, CDR1 ENHRY and CDR2 SYGVKD. This CDR3 region has 11 residues. The V and J ends lost 2 bases and 6 bases respectively, with 4 bases between them. The CDR3 DNA reads TGTGCCATCAGTGAGGGGGCTGAAGCTTTCTTT. Translated: CAISEGAEAFF.

This clonotype has a count of ten or more. This sequence joins TRBV7-2 and TRBJ1-2, with 10 bases aligning to TRBD1. V gave up 1 base and J gave up 1 base; unmatched junction bases: 9. Germline V CDR1 and CDR2: SGHTA, FQGNSA. CDR3 length equals 18 residues. The CDR3 spells CASSLEGTGEGDNYGYTF. The DNA of the CDR3 is TGTGCCAGCAGCTTAGAGGGGACAGGGGAAGGAGATAACTATGGCTACACCTTC.

V usage is TRBV30 and J usage is TRBJ2-3; D remains unclear. Germline assignment: CDR1 GTSNPN and CDR2 SVGIG (reference sequence). V lost 2 bases to trimming and J lost 2 bases, with 11 bases between them. There are 14 residues in the CDR3. CDR3 loop: CAWSQNGPTDTQYF. DNA for the CDR3: TGTGCCTGGAGTCAGAACGGCCCCACAGATACGCAGTATTTT.